A selection of T cell receptor beta chains follows, all from one sample in a study of cytomegalovirus exposure and HLA in healthy donors. Sequencing used immunoSEQ multiplex PCR; TCRdb keeps in-frame clones, though not all of them. The sample gives 180,000 or so clones, 77% of which show up once; roughly 3.7% is in the top ten. Sequenced: PBMCs. These receptors all come from a woman between 55 and 75 years old in good health and CMV-seropositive. Both conserved end residues are part of each CDR3. A D gene is named only where the DNA matches it firmly. Part of the rows lack a size; the others show once, few, many or a class for expanded clones.

TRBV19	-	-	TRBJ2-1	CATETGTFNNEQFF	TGTGCCACGGAGACAGGGACTTTCAACAATGAGCAGTTCTTC
TRBV7-9	TRBD1	-	TRBJ2-7	CASSQGQGSNEQYF	TGTGCCAGCAGCCAGGGACAGGGGTCAAACGAGCAGTACTTC
TRBV19	TRBD1	-	TRBJ2-5	CASSMLTGAETQYF	TGTGCCAGTAGTATGTTGACAGGGGCAGAGACCCAGTACTTC
TRBV11-2	TRBD1	-	TRBJ1-5	CASSLTGARNQPQHF	TGTGCCAGCAGCTTGACAGGGGCGAGGAATCAGCCCCAGCATTTT
TRBV11-3	-	-	TRBJ2-5	CASSLGQDPQETQYF	TGTGCCAGCAGCTTAGGACAGGACCCCCAAGAGACCCAGTACTTC
TRBV27	-	-	TRBJ1-1	CASSPLWGNTEAFF	TGTGCCAGCAGTCCGCTCTGGGGCAACACTGAAGCTTTCTTT
TRBV5-1	TRBD1	-	TRBJ2-6	CASNRGLGANVLTF	TGCGCCAGCAACAGGGGGCTCGGGGCCAACGTCCTGACTTTC
TRBV27	TRBD2	-	TRBJ2-7	CASSLTSGSIYEQYF	TGTGCCAGCAGTTTAACCAGCGGGAGTATCTACGAGCAGTACTTC
TRBV6-1	TRBD1	-	TRBJ1-3	CASRAGGVSGNTIYF	TGTGCCAGCAGGGCAGGGGGCGTCTCTGGAAACACCATATATTTT
TRBV7-2	-	-	TRBJ2-4	CASSFFGGTTTPRIQYF	TGTGCCAGCAGCTTTTTCGGGGGGACAACCACGCCCAGGATTCAGTACTTC
TRBV27	TRBD2	-	TRBJ2-7	CASSPSTGTSAYEQYF	TGTGCCAGCAGTCCGTCCACCGGGACTAGCGCCTACGAGCAGTACTTC
TRBV2	TRBD2	-	TRBJ2-3	CASTSARGEWGYF	TGTGCCAGCACCTCGGCCCGGGGGGAGTGGGGGTATTTT
TRBV2	TRBD1	once	TRBJ2-2	CASRWDRGNTGELFF	TGTGCCAGCAGATGGGACAGGGGAAACACCGGGGAGCTGTTTTTT
TRBV9	-	few	TRBJ1-5	CASARSGGNQPQHF	TGTGCCTCCGCCCGGTCGGGGGGCAATCAGCCCCAGCATTTT
TRBV5-4	TRBD1	-	TRBJ2-7	CASSPGPGQGAREQYF	TGTGCCAGCAGCCCGGGGCCGGGACAGGGGGCACGGGAGCAGTACTTC
TRBV18	TRBD1	-	TRBJ2-5	CASSPWDRGAQYF	TGTGCCAGCTCACCCTGGGACAGGGGGGCGCAGTACTTC
TRBV19	TRBD2	-	TRBJ2-5	CASGSAGGLIETQYF	TGTGCCAGTGGTTCGGCGGGGGGGCTAATAGAGACCCAGTACTTC
TRBV18	-	-	TRBJ1-5	CASSPRSAGWSNQPQHF	TGTGCCAGCTCACCACGATCGGCAGGGTGGAGCAATCAGCCCCAGCATTTT
TRBV4-1	TRBD1	-	TRBJ1-2	CASSQDLAGQGNYGYTF	TGCGCCAGCAGCCAAGATCTAGCGGGACAGGGGAACTATGGCTACACCTTC
TRBV5-1	-	-	TRBJ1-6	CASRTDYNSPLHF	TGCGCCAGCCGGACAGACTATAATTCACCCCTCCACTTT
TRBV28	-	once	TRBJ1-2	CASSLSRYGYTF	TGTGCCAGCAGTTTATCCAGATATGGCTACACCTTC
TRBV10-2	-	-	TRBJ2-2	CASSKSGTGELFF	TGCGCCAGCAGTAAGAGTGGCACCGGGGAGCTGTTTTTT
TRBV28	TRBD1	-	TRBJ2-7	CASSQGDSYEQYF	TGTGCCAGCAGCCAGGGGGACTCCTACGAGCAGTACTTC